Below are 21 T cell receptor beta chains sequenced from a single sample in a study of Ad26.COV2.S vaccination and SARS-CoV-2 variants. Data came from immunoSEQ multiplex PCR; TCRdb stores just in-frame clones and leaves some out. Of 380,000 or so clones in the sample, roughly 80% were seen once. Treatment given: about 20 received Ad26.COV2.S at low or high dose, single or two shots; roughly five received placebo; per-sample allocation not given. Material that was analyzed had been drawn on day 63 after the first vaccine or placebo injection. The material was peripheral blood, obtained in a trial of Ad26.COV2.S vaccine versus placebo. All receptors derive from a person aged 18-65 years who received the Ad26.COV2.S COVID-19 vaccine or a placebo.

The chain has TRBV6-4 and TRBJ1-2, with 10 bases identical to TRBD1. V gave up 6 bases and J gave up 3 bases; unmatched junction bases: 1. Germline CDR1 is MRHNA and CDR2 is SNTAGT. The CDR3 runs to 13 residues. The CDR3, as DNA: TGTGCCAGCAGGGGGACAGGGGACTATGGCTACACCTTC. Amino acids: CASRGTGDYGYTF.

The chain couples TRBV5-1 to TRBJ1-2; TRBD1 agrees at 10 bases. Trimming at V came to 4 bases and at J to 4 bases, leaving 4 bases not matched to a gene. The CDR3 is 14 residues long. Per germline, CDR1 SGHRS and CDR2 YFSETQ. CDR3 amino acids: CASSRDRGSYGYTF. The CDR3 bases are TGCGCCAGCAGCAGGGACAGGGGATCCTATGGCTACACCTTC.

V is TRBV19 and J is TRBJ1-2, with 7 bases aligning to TRBD1. V dropped 5 bases and J dropped 5; count of bases not matched to a gene: 8. The CDR3 is 14 residues long. Germline V gene data show CDR1 as LNHDA and CDR2 as SQIVND (reference sequence). The DNA for the CDR3 is TGTGCCAGTAGTCTGGCCGGACAGGCATATGGCTACACCTTC. It translates to CASSLAGQAYGYTF.

V is TRBV5-1 and J is TRBJ2-3; D unclear. Trimming removed 0 bases from V and 2 bases from J, with 7 bases in between. CDR3 length: 14 amino acids. CDR1 is SGHRS, CDR2 YFSETQ, per germline. As DNA, the CDR3 is TGCGCCAGCAGCTTGGCGCAGCCCACAGATACGCAGTATTTT. Translation: CASSLAQPTDTQYF.

The V call is TRBV9, the J call TRBJ1-2; 8 bases are shared with TRBD1. The CDR3 totals 14 residues. J gave up 4 bases and V 3 bases, and 5 bases lay outside the gene matches. In germline, CDR1 is SGDLS, CDR2 YYNGEE. This CDR3 is CASSATGGTYGYTF. In nucleotides, the CDR3 is TGTGCCAGCAGCGCTACAGGGGGGACCTATGGCTACACCTTC. The full variable domain, in which reference TRBV9 and TRBJ1-2 provide the parts outside the CDR3, is DSGVTQTPKHLITATGQRVTLRCSPRSGDLSVYWYQQSLDQGLQFLIQYYNGEERAKGNILERFSAQQFPDLHSELNLSSLELGDSALYFCASSATGGTYGYTFGSGTRLTVV.

This chain joins TRBV6-2 or TRBV6-3 and TRBJ2-7, with D perhaps matching TRBD1 (6 bases). The CDR3 has 15 amino acids. Germline lookup yields CDR1 MNHEY and CDR2 SVGEGT. Trimming left V 2 bases short and J 6 bases short, with 17 bases between. CDR3 in DNA: TGTGCCAGCAGTTACACCGGGCAGGGGAAGGGCGAGCAGTACTTC. This codes for CASSYTGQGKGEQYF.

The chain combines TRBV13 with TRBJ2-7, with D tentatively TRBD1 (6 bases). CDR3 length: 13 residues. Looked up from germline, CDR1 is PRHDT and CDR2 is FYEKMQ (reference sequence). Trimming pared 5 bases from V and 9 bases from J, leaving 17 bases between. CDR3 in amino acids: CASSTYRVPAQYF. The CDR3 DNA follows: TGTGCCAGCAGCACCTACAGGGTCCCGGCGCAGTACTTC.

The rearrangement joins TRBV29-1 to TRBJ1-2; 10 positions agree with TRBD1. The germline V gene has CDR1 SQVTM and CDR2 ANQGSEA. V shed 6 bases and J 7 bases; nucleotides not matched to a gene: 8. CDR3 length: 13 amino acids. This chain's CDR3 is CSVGTGEALGYTF. The CDR3 coding sequence is TGCAGCGTCGGGACAGGGGAGGCCCTTGGCTACACCTTC.

This clone is a singleton in its sample. This chain uses TRBV6-5 with TRBJ2-7, with D hard to call. V was clipped by 0 bases and J by 3 bases, with 9 bases between them. The CDR3 runs 14 residues. CDR1 is MNHEY and CDR2 is SVGAGI in the germline V gene. For the CDR3, the DNA is TGTGCCAGCAGTTACTCTCAGGAGATCTACGAGCAGTACTTC. This codes for CASSYSQEIYEQYF.

This clone was counted a single time. This chain joins TRBV5-1 and TRBJ2-5; 7 positions match TRBD1. The CDR3 is 18 amino acids. Germline CDR1 SGHRS, CDR2 YFSETQ. J lost 3 bases, V lost 4 bases, and 18 bases had no gene match. The CDR3 region is CASSVRDRALIVKETQYF. For the CDR3, the DNA is TGCGCCAGCAGCGTCCGGGACAGAGCCTTAATAGTGAAAGAGACCCAGTACTTC.

This sequence joins TRBV5-5 and TRBJ1-2, with D perhaps matching TRBD1 (5 bases). The germline V gene has CDR1 SGHKS and CDR2 YYEKEE (reference sequence). The CDR3 runs 12 residues. Trimming left V 5 bases short and J 4 bases short, with 9 bases between. The CDR3 reads CASSQGTYGYTF. The CDR3 bases are TGTGCCAGCAGTCAGGGAACCTATGGCTACACCTTC.

The chain links TRBV14 to TRBJ1-6; D might be TRBD1 (5 bases). The CDR3 runs to 21 residues. Germline lookup yields CDR1 SGHDN and CDR2 FVKESK. Trimming removed 0 bases at V and 0 bases at J, with 21 bases between. As DNA, the CDR3 is TGTGCCAGCAGCCAAGATTTCTTCGCGGCAGGGAGAAGCTCCTATAATTCACCCCTCCACTTT. Translation: CASSQDFFAAGRSSYNSPLHF.

The chain couples TRBV7-6 to TRBJ2-1; TRBD2 agrees at 7 bases. V was clipped by 3 bases and J by 0 bases; unmatched bases: 11. CDR3 length: 18 amino acids. The germline CDR1 and CDR2 sequences are SGHVS and FNYEAQ. As DNA, the CDR3 is TGTGCCAGCAGCTTGACGGTTTCCTCGGGAGGCTCCTACAATGAGCAGTTCTTC. It specifies CASSLTVSSGGSYNEQFF.

This rearrangement joins TRBV28 to TRBJ2-7, with a tentative D call TRBD2 (6 bases). Deletions cut 3 bases from V and 4 bases from J, with 25 bases between. Germline values: CDR1 MDHEN, CDR2 SYDVKM. The length of the CDR3 is 18 residues. The DNA of the CDR3 is TGTGCCAGCAGTTTTGGGGGTTGGCGGGGCCCCATAACTTACGAGCAGTACTTC. Translation gives CASSFGGWRGPITYEQYF.

The V gene is TRBV7-3, the J gene TRBJ2-2; weak D call: TRBD2 (6 bases). The CDR3 has 14 amino acids. V was cut by 5 bases and J by 7 bases, with 14 bases left in between. The germline V gene has CDR1 SGHTA and CDR2 FQGTGA. The CDR3 protein is CASSLRLGSGELFF. The CDR3 coding sequence is TGTGCCAGCAGCCTAAGACTAGGGAGCGGGGAGCTGTTTTTT.

This clone was observed a single time. This chain joins TRBV6-1 and TRBJ1-2, with a weak D call TRBD1 (5 bases). The V gene's germline CDR1 is MNHNS and CDR2 SASEGT. The germline V and J ends were trimmed by 2 bases and 1 base, with 8 bases remaining between them. This CDR3 has 14 amino acids. The CDR3 DNA is TGTGCCAGCAGTGAACCGACAGATAACTATGGCTACACCTTC. Amino acids: CASSEPTDNYGYTF.

The rearrangement uses TRBV5-3 and TRBJ2-1; tentatively, D is TRBD2 (6 bases). TRBV5-3 is designated an ORF whose function remains uncertain. The CDR3 loop spans 15 amino acids. V was trimmed by 2 bases and J by 4 bases, leaving 13 bases between them. The CDR3 coding sequence is TGTGCCAGAAGCTTCGGGGGAGGTCAATACAATGAGCAGTTCTTC. Its translation is CARSFGGGQYNEQFF.

This clone was recorded only once. The chain combines TRBV9 with TRBJ1-2; no clear D. Trimming removed 1 base from V and 4 bases from J, with 5 bases in between. Germline CDR1 SGDLS, CDR2 YYNGEE. CDR3 length: 12 amino acids. Here the CDR3 DNA reads TGTGCCAGCAGCGTATCCCCCTATGGCTACACCTTC. Translating it yields CASSVSPYGYTF.

This clone occurred a few times. This chain uses TRBV5-6 with TRBJ2-5; no firm D call. The germline CDR1 and CDR2 sequences are SGHDT and YYEEEE. Trimming took off 5 bases at V and 2 bases at J, with 16 bases between the two ends. The CDR3 sequence is 15 residues long. In DNA, the CDR3 is TGTGCCAGCAGTTACGCCGGCCCTCAACAAGAGACCCAGTACTTC. This sequence encodes CASSYAGPQQETQYF.

The chain employs TRBV19 and TRBJ1-1, with D tentatively TRBD1 (5 bases). The CDR3 sequence is 15 residues long. V lost 10 bases and J 0 bases, leaving 18 bases between the germline ends. Germline CDR1 and CDR2: LNHDA and SQIVND (reference sequence). This CDR3 reads CATSRQPRLNTEAFF. CDR3 DNA: TGTGCCACTTCACGACAGCCCCGATTGAACACTGAAGCTTTCTTT.

This clone was counted between two and nine times. V gene TRBV19 combines with J gene TRBJ2-7; D tentatively reads TRBD1 or TRBD2 (6 bases each). Germline loops: CDR1 LNHDA, CDR2 SQIVND (reference sequence). V dropped 5 bases and J dropped 0 bases, with 11 bases sitting between them. The CDR3 totals 14 residues. DNA for the CDR3: TGTGCCAGTAGTTTCGGGGGCCGCTCCTACGAGCAGTACTTC. Translation gives CASSFGGRSYEQYF.